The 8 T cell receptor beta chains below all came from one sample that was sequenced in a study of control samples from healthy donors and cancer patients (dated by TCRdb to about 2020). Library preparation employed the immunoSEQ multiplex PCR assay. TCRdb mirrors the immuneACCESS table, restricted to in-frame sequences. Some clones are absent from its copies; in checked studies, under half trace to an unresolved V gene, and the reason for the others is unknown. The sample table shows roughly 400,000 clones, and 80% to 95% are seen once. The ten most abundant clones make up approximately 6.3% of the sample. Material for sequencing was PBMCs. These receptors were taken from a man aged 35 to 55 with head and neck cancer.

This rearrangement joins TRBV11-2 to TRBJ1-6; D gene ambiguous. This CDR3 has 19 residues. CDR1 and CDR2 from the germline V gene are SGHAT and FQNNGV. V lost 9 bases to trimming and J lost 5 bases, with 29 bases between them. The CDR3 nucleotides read TGTGCCAGTCGGGTCGGGAGCCAGCTCCTTAGTTCCAATAATTCACCCCTCCACTTT. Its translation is CASRVGSQLLSSNNSPLHF. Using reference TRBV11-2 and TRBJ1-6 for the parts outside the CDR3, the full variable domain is EAGVAQSPRYKIIEKRQSVAFWCNPISGHATLYWYQQILGQGPKLLIQFQNNGVVDDSQLPKDRFSAERLKGVDSTLKIQPAKLEDSAVYLCASRVGSQLLSSNNSPLHFGNGTRLTVT.

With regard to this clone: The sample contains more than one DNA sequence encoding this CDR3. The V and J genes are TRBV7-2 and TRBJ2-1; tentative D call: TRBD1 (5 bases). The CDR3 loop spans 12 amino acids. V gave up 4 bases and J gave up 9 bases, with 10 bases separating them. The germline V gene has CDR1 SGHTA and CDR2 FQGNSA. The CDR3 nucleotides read TGTGCCAGCAGCTCAACAGGCTTTGAGCAGTTCTTC. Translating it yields CASSSTGFEQFF.

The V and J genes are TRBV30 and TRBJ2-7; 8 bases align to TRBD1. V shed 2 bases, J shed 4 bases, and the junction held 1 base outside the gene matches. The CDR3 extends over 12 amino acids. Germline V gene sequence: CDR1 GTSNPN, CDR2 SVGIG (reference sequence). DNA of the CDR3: TGTGCCTGGAGTTACAGGGGGTACGAGCAGTACTTC. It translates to CAWSYRGYEQYF.

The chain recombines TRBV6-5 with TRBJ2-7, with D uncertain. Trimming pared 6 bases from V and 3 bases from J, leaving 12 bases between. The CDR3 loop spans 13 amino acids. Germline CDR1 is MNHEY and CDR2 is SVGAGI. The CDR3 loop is CASRTPQYYEQYF. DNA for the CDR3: TGTGCCAGCAGGACCCCCCAGTACTACGAGCAGTACTTC.

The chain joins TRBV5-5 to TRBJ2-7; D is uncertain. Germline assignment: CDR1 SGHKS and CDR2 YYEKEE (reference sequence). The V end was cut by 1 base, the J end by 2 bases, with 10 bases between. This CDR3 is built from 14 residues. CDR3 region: CASSLPVRPYEQYF. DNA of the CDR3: TGTGCCAGCAGCTTGCCAGTTAGACCCTACGAGCAGTACTTC.

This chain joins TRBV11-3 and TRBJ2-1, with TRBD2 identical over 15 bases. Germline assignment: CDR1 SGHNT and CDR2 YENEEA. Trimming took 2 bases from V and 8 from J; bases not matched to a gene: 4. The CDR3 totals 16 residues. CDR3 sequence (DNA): TGTGCCAGCAGCTTATCGTGGACTAGCGGGAGGGATGAGCAGTTCTTC. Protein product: CASSLSWTSGRDEQFF. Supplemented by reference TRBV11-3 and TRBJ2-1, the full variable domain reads EAGVVQSPRYKIIEKKQPVAFWCNPISGHNTLYWYLQNLGQGPELLIRYENEEAVDDSQLPKDRFSAERLKGVDSTLKIQPAELGDSAVYLCASSLSWTSGRDEQFFGPGTRLTVL.

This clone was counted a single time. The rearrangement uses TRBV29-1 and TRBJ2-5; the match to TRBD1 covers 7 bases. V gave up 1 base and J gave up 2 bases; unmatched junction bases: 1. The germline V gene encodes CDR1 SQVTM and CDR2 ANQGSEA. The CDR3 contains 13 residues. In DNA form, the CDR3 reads TGCAGCGTTGAAGGGGACAGTCAAGAGACCCAGTACTTC. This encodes CSVEGDSQETQYF.

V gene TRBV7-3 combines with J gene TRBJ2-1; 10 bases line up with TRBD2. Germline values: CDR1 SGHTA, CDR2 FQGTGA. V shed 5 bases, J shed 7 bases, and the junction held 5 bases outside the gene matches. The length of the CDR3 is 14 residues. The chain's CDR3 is CASSQSGLANEQFF. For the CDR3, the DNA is TGTGCCAGCAGCCAATCGGGACTAGCGAATGAGCAGTTCTTC.